This TCR beta chain was observed in a study of T cell changes during pregnancy in multiple sclerosis. This CDR3 is 14 amino acids long. Germline values: CDR1 MNHNS, CDR2 SASEGT. About this clone: At one boundary the junction diverges from the germline segment, which might be a read error.

TCRdb keeps only in-frame clones here, not all; method: immunoSEQ multiplex PCR. The table lists more than 55,000 clones, around 85% of them singletons. The material sequenced was CD4+ T cells from peripheral blood mononuclear cells, taken in the third trimester of pregnancy. The TCR originated in a female donor with multiple sclerosis, enrolled in a pregnancy study. The gene calls are TRBV6-1 and TRBJ1-2; unclear D gene. This CDR3 is CAISENEGTGGYTF. CDR3 DNA sequence: TGTGCCATCAGTGAGAATGAAGGAACGGGGGGCTACACCTTC.